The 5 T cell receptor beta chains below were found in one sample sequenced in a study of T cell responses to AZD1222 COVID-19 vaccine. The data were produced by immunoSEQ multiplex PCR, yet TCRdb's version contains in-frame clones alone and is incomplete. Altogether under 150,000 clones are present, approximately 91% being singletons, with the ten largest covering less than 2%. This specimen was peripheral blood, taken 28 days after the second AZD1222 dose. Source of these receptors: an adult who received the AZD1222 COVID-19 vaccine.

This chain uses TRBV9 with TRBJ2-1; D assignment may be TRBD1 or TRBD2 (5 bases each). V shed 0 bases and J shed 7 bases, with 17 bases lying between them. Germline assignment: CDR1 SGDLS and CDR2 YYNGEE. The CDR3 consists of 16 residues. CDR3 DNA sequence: TGTGCCAGCAGCGTAGGTGGAAGGGGCGCGGGTAATGAGCAGTTCTTC. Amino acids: CASSVGGRGAGNEQFF. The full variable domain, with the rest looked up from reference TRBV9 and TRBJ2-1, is DSGVTQTPKHLITATGQRVTLRCSPRSGDLSVYWYQQSLDQGLQFLIQYYNGEERAKGNILERFSAQQFPDLHSELNLSSLELGDSALYFCASSVGGRGAGNEQFFGPGTRLTVL.

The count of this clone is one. The CDR3 loop is CASSQDLKGANYGYTF. CDR3 nucleotides: TGTGCCAGCAGCCAAGATCTTAAGGGGGCGAACTATGGCTACACCTTC. The chain uses TRBV3-1 (or the pseudogene TRBV3-2) and TRBJ1-2; 7 nucleotides align to TRBD1. Germline CDR1 reads LGHDT; CDR2 reads YNNKEL (reference sequence). The length of the CDR3 is 16 residues. V lost 0 bases to trimming and J lost 2 bases; unmatched junction nucleotides: 6.

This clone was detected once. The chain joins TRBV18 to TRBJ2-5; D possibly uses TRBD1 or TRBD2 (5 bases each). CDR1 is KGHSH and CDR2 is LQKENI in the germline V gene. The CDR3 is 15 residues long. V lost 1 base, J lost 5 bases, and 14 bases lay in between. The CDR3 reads CASSPLAGTGETQYF. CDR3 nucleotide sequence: TGTGCCAGCTCACCACTCGCAGGGACGGGGGAGACCCAGTACTTC.

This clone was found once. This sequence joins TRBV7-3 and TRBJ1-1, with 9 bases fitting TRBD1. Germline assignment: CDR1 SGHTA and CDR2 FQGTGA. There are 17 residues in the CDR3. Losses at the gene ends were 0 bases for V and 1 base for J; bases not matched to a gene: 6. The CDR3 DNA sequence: TGTGCCAGCAGCTTAACAAAAGGACAGGGGAAGAACACTGAAGCTTTCTTT. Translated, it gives CASSLTKGQGKNTEAFF.

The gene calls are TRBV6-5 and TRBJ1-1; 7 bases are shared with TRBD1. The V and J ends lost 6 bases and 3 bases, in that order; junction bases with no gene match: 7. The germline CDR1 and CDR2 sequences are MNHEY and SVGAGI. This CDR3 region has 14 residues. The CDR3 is CASRKDREDTEAFF. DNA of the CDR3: TGTGCCAGCAGAAAAGACAGGGAGGACACTGAAGCTTTCTTT.